The clone carrying this T cell receptor (beta chain) was observed many times. As yet, its antigen is unknown. The CDR3 extends over 17 amino acids. CDR1 and CDR2 from the germline V gene are SGHVS and FQNEAQ. V gave up 2 bases and J gave up 2 bases, with 16 bases separating them. TCRdb redid the calling of the reads with MiXCR, one entry per CDR3 protein. The sample includes approximately 310,000 distinct CDR3 sequences, roughly 25% seen only once; the top ten take less than 15%. This record belongs to a study of T cell repertoires in cytomegalovirus infection. Study-wide background: CMV epitopes, recently identified HLA-C-restricted and well-studied HLA-B-restricted, were used.

Study observations and caveats: The study found HLA-C-restricted CMV-specific TCR beta clonotypes dominating the ex vivo response.

Specimen: cultured PBMCs, collected from culture after CMV antigen stimulation. The sequence derives from a human donor in good health (CMV status not recorded). Some clones in this sample may be carry-over from other donors' samples. The chain couples TRBV7-8 to TRBJ2-1; D gene unclear. CDR3 sequence (DNA): TGTGCCAGCAGCTTAAGACTTCCTGAGAATACCTACAATGAGCAGTTCTTC. Protein: CASSLRLPENTYNEQFF.